Listed below are T cell receptor beta chains from one sample, sequenced in a study of blood T cell repertoires in COVID-19. Sequencing was performed with immunoSEQ multiplex PCR; in TCRdb, only in-frame clones are kept and a portion is missing. Of about 210,000 clones in the sample, just over 90% were seen once. The sequencing sample was made of peripheral blood. The receptors derive from a man between 25 and 39 years old with acute or convalescent COVID-19. Each CDR3 is given with its conserved first and last residue. The D gene is left open where the match is weak. Some rows have no size entry. The others give once, few or many, or a class for an expanded clone.

V	D	J	size	DNA	CDR3
TRBV19	TRBD2	TRBJ2-1	-	TGTGCCAGTAGTATTTATAGCGGGGTGGAGGGTGAGCAGTTCTTC	CASSIYSGVEGEQFF
TRBV7-3	-	TRBJ1-2	-	TGTGCCAGCAGCCCCACCCCGGGAATTCCGGGAGGCTACACCTTC	CASSPTPGIPGGYTF
TRBV19	TRBD1	TRBJ2-3	once	TGTGCCAGTACTGGCAGGGGGACAGATACGCAGTATTTT	CASTGRGTDTQYF
TRBV27	-	TRBJ1-6	-	TGTGCCAGCAGTTTTATGAAGGGCAGAGGGAAAACCCTCCACTTT	CASSFMKGRGKTLHF
TRBV7-9	TRBD1	TRBJ2-5	-	TGTGCCAGCAGCCCCGTTGGACAGGCCTGGGAGACCCAGTACTTC	CASSPVGQAWETQYF
TRBV18	TRBD1	TRBJ1-4	-	TGTGCCAGCTCACACGGGACAGGGGGCGCCACTAATGAAAAACTGTTTTTT	CASSHGTGGATNEKLFF
TRBV7-8	-	TRBJ1-1	-	TGTGCCAGCAGCTTAGATATTACTGAAGCTTTCTTT	CASSLDITEAFF
TRBV28	TRBD1	TRBJ1-1	-	TGTGCCGGAAGACAGGGATGGAACACTGAAGCTTTCTTT	CAGRQGWNTEAFF
TRBV29-1	-	TRBJ2-4	-	TGCAGCGTTGAAATGGCCGCCGGGGCCAAAAACATTCAGTACTTC	CSVEMAAGAKNIQYF
TRBV2	-	TRBJ2-7	-	TGTGCCAGCAGTCTAACCTACGAGCAGTACTTC	CASSLTYEQYF
TRBV28	-	TRBJ2-1	-	TGTGCCAGCAGTTTAGGGGTGGGGCGCTCCTACAATGAGCAGTTCTTC	CASSLGVGRSYNEQFF
TRBV30	-	TRBJ2-7	-	TGTGCCTGGAGGTGGCAGGGCTCCTACGAGCAGTACTTC	CAWRWQGSYEQYF
TRBV5-6	-	TRBJ2-3	-	TGTGCCAGCAGCTGGAGGGACTCCCGGGGCACAGATACGCAGTATTTT	CASSWRDSRGTDTQYF
TRBV6-5	-	TRBJ2-7	-	TGTGCCAGCAGTTACGGGGCAGGGGATCACGAGCAGTACTTC	CASSYGAGDHEQYF
TRBV6-5	TRBD1	TRBJ2-7	-	TGTGCCAGCGAGTCTGGGGACAGAACCTACGAGCAGTACTTC	CASESGDRTYEQYF
TRBV18	-	TRBJ2-3	-	TGTGCCAGCTCTGCCAGTATGTATACCTCCACAGATACGCAGTATTTT	CASSASMYTSTDTQYF
TRBV7-8	TRBD1	TRBJ2-5	-	TGTGCCAGCAGCTTACCGGGACAGTCTGGGGCCCAGTACTTC	CASSLPGQSGAQYF
TRBV27	-	TRBJ1-2	-	TGTGCCAGCATGGGAGATACCGGCTACACCTTC	CASMGDTGYTF
TRBV6-1	-	TRBJ1-6	-	TGTGCCAGCAGTGAAAATCAGGGTAGTAATTCACCCCTCCACTTT	CASSENQGSNSPLHF
TRBV5-1	TRBD1	TRBJ2-1	-	TGCGCCAGCAGCATTCTGACAGGGGGCAGGGAGCAGTTCTTC	CASSILTGGREQFF
TRBV5-6	TRBD2	TRBJ2-2	-	TGTGCCAGCTCGATAGCGGGAGGGTTCGGCGGGGAGCTGTTTTTT	CASSIAGGFGGELFF
TRBV27	TRBD1	TRBJ2-7	once	TGTGCCAGCAGTTTATCGCCGACAGGGGCCTACGAGCAGTACTTC	CASSLSPTGAYEQYF
TRBV27	-	TRBJ1-1	few	TGTGCCAGCAGCCAAACCCGGCGTCAGGAATCTTTCTTT	CASSQTRRQESFF